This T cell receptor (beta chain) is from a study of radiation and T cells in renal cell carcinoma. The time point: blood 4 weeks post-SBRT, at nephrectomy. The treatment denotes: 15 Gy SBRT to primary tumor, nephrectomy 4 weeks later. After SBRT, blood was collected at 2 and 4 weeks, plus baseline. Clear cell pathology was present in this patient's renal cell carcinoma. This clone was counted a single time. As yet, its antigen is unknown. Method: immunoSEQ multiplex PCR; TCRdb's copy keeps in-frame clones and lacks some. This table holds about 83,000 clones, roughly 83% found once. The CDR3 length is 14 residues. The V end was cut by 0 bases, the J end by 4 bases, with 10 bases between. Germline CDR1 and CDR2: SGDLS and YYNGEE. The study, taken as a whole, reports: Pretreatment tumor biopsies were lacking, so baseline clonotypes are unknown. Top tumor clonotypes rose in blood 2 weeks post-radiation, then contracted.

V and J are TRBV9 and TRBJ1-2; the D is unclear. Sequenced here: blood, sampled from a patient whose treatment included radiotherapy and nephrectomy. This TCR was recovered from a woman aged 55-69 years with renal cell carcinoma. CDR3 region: CASSVDIRTYGYTF. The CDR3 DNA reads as TGTGCCAGCAGCGTAGATATCCGGACCTATGGCTACACCTTC.